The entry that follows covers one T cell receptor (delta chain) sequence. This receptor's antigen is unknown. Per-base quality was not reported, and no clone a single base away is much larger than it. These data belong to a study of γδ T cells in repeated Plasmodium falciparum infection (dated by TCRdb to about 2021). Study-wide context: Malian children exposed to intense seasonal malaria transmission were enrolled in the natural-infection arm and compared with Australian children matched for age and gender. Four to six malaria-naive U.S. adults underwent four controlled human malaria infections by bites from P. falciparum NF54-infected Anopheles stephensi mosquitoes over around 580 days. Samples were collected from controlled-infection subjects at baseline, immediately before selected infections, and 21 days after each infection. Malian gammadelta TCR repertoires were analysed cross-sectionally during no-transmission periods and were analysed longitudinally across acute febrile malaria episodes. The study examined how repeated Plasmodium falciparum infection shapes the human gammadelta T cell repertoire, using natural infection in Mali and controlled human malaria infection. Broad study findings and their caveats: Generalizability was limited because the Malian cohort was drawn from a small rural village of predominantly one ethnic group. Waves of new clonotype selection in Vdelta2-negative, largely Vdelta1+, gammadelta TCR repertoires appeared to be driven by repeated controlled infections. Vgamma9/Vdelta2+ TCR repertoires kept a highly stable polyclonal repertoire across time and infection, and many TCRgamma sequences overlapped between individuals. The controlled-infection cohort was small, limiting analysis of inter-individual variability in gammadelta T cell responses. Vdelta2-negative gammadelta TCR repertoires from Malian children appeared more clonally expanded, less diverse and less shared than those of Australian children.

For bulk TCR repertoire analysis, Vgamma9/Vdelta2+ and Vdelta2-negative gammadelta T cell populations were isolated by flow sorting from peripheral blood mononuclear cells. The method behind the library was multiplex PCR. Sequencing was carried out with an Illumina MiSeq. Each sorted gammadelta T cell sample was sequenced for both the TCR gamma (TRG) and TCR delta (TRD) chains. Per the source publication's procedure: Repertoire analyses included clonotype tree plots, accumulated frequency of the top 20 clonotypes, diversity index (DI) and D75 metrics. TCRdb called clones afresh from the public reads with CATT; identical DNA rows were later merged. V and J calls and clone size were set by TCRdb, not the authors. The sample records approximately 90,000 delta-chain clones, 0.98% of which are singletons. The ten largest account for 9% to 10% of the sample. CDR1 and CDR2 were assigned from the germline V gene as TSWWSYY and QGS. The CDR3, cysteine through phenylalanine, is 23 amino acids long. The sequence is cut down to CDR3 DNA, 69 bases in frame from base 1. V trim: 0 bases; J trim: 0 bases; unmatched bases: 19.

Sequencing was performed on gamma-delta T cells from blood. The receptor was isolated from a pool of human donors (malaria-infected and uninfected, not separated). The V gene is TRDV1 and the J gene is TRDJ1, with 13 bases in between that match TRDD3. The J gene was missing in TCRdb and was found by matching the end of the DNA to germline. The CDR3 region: CALGELSLPEYWGIRGHTDKLIF. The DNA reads TGTGCTCTTGGGGAACTCAGCCTTCCCGAGTACTGGGGGATACGGGGACACACCGATAAACTCATCTTT.